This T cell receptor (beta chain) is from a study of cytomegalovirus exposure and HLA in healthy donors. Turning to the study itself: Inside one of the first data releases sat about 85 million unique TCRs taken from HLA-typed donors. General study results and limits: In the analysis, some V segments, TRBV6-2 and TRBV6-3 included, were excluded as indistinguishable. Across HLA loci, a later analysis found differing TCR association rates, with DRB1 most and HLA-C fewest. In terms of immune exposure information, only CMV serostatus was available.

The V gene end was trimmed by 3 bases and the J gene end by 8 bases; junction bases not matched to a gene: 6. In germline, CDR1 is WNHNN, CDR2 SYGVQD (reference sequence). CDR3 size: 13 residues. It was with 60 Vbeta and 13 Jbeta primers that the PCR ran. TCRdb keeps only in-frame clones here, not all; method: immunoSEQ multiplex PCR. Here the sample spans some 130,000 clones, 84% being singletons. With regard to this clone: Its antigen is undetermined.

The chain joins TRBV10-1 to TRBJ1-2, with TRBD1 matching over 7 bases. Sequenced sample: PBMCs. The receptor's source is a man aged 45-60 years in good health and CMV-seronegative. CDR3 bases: TGCGCCAGCAGTGATGACAGGGTTTGGGGCTACACCTTC. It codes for CASSDDRVWGYTF.